One and the same sample provided the 2 T cell receptor beta chains below, sequenced in a study of a mutant IDH1 vaccine in newly diagnosed glioma. Produced via immunoSEQ multiplex PCR; TCRdb's table is partial and in-frame only. The table includes some 54,000 clones, 80% to 90% detected once. Time point reported: week 35, safety follow-up. Every vaccine dose comprised 300 ug of mutant IDH1 20-mer peptide plus topical imiquimod. These receptors lack a known antigen. The sample was PBMCs, taken from a glioma patient whose treatment included an IDH1 peptide vaccine. All receptors come from a woman aged 18-30 years with glioma.

This clone occurred once. V gene TRBV6-6 combines with J gene TRBJ2-3; unclear D gene. V was clipped by 5 bases and J by 0 bases, with 15 bases between them. The CDR3 consists of 16 residues. The germline CDR1 and CDR2 sequences are MNHNY and SVGAGI (reference sequence). CDR3 in DNA: TGTGCCAGCAGTCCGGACCCCCTGACTAGCACAGATACGCAGTATTTT. It codes for CASSPDPLTSTDTQYF.

The chain recombines TRBV9 with TRBJ2-7; a weak D match, TRBD2 (6 bases). This CDR3 contains 15 residues. In germline, CDR1 is SGDLS, CDR2 YYNGEE. Trimming removed 3 bases from V and 5 bases from J, with 18 bases in between. DNA of the CDR3: TGTGCCAGCAGCGGGGGACTGGGGATCGTCGACGAGCAGTACTTC. Translation gives CASSGGLGIVDEQYF.